This TCR beta chain was identified during a study of tumor-infiltrating lymphocytes in primary liver carcinoma. Study at large: Donors had hepatocellular carcinoma or combined HCC and intrahepatic cholangiocarcinoma.

Taking roughly 20-32 mg of unsorted bulk tissue, the authors co-extracted RNA and DNA. Concerning this clonotype itself: As the CDR3 is not closed by the conserved phenylalanine or tryptophan, this likely results from a read error.

Synthesis of TCR beta cDNA was carried out from around 500 ng total RNA with a constant-region primer. For TCR beta, libraries were produced by three nested multiplex PCR rounds using slightly modified ARM-PCR. TCRdb redid the calling of the multiplex PCR reads with MiXCR, one entry per CDR3 protein. Of more than 95,000 distinct CDR3 sequences in the sample, 60% to 80% were seen once. This clonotype was sampled from an older woman with primary liver carcinoma and hepatitis B virus infection. The sequenced sample was liver tumor tissue from sampling region 3. Subset noted: tumor region T3, left-lateral pole.

CDR3 coding DNA: TGCAGCGTTGAAGATCCCCTTCACTACGAGCAGTACCTC. Protein sequence: CSVEDPLHYEQYL. V and J are TRBV29-1 and TRBJ2-7; no clear D gene. Germline-derived CDR1 and CDR2 are SQVTM and ANQGSEA. The V and J ends lost 0 bases and 3 bases respectively, with 9 bases between them. CDR3 length equals 13 residues.